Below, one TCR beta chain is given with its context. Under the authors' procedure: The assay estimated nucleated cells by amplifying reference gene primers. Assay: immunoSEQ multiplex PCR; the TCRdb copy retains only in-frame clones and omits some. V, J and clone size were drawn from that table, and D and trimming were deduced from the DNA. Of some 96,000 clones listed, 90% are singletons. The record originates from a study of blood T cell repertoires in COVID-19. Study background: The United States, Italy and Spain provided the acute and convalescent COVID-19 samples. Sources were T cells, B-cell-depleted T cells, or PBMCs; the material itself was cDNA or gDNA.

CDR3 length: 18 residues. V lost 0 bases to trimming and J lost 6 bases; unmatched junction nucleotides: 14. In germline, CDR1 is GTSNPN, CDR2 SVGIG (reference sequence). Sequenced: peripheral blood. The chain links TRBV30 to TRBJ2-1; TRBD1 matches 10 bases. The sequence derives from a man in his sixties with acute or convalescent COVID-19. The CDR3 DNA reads TGTGCCTGGAGTGTGGAGGGGGTGGGACAGGGGTCAATCAATGAGCAGTTCTTC. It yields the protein CAWSVEGVGQGSINEQFF.